Each of the 32 T cell receptor beta chains below was sequenced from the same sample in a study of T cells after yellow fever vaccination. TCRdb used MiXCR to reprocess the 5' RACE reads, holding one entry per CDR3 protein. This sample carries about 29,000 distinct CDR3 sequences, more than 5% of them seen once, and the ten largest clones take 35% to 50%. The sample here was CD8+ T cells sorted from PBMCs, taken 10 days after the yellow fever booster vaccination. These receptors were obtained from a man between 25 and 39 years old who received the YFV17D yellow fever vaccine.

This clonotype has at least ten counts. V gene TRBV25-1 combines with J gene TRBJ2-5, with TRBD2 matching over 8 bases. The CDR3 length is 14 residues. Germline assignment: CDR1 MGHDK and CDR2 SYGVNS. V lost 4 bases, J lost 5 bases, and 6 bases stayed unmatched. CDR3 sequence reads: CASSGTGGSETQYF. The CDR3 nucleotides are TGTGCCAGCAGTGGCACGGGGGGGAGTGAGACCCAGTACTTC. Drawing the rest from reference TRBV25-1 and TRBJ2-5, the complete variable domain is EADIYQTPRYLVIGTGKKITLECSQTMGHDKMYWYQQDPGMELHLIHYSYGVNSTEKGDLSSESTVSRIRTEHFPLTLESARPSHTSQYLCASSGTGGSETQYFGPGTRLLVL.

Notes on this clonotype: This could be a read error, since a much larger clone is one nucleotide away. The genes are TRBV27 and TRBJ2-7, with D unresolved. The CDR3 contains 15 residues. Germline CDR1 is MNHEY and CDR2 is SMNVEV (reference sequence). The CDR3 region is CTSSLIGHPSAEQYF. In DNA form, the CDR3 reads TGTACCAGCAGTTTAATTGGTCACCCATCCGCCGAGCAGTACTTC.

This clonotype was seen ten or more times. V is TRBV15 and J is TRBJ2-1; D may match TRBD1 or TRBD2 (5 bases each). The CDR3 is 10 residues long. Per germline, CDR1 LNHNV and CDR2 YYDKDF (reference sequence). Trimming removed 8 bases at V and 9 bases at J, with 8 bases between. The CDR3 DNA reads as TGTGCCACCGGGGCGGGTGAGCAGTTCTTC. This gives the protein CATGAGEQFF.

This clonotype showed up many times. V usage is TRBV28 and J usage is TRBJ2-5; D assignment may be TRBD1 or TRBD2 (5 bases each). The germline V gene encodes CDR1 MDHEN and CDR2 SYDVKM. The V end lost 7 bases, the J end lost 7 bases, and 16 bases lay between the germline ends. CDR3 length: 13 residues. The CDR3 loop reads CASMRGDEGTQYF. The CDR3 nucleotides read TGTGCCAGCATGAGGGGCGACGAGGGGACCCAGTACTTC.

This clonotype was seen repeatedly, ten times or more. The rearrangement joins TRBV29-1 to TRBJ2-7; 14 bases agree with TRBD2. Looked up from germline, CDR1 is SQVTM and CDR2 is ANQGSEA. V trimming: 4 bases; J trimming: 4 bases; junction bases outside the gene matches: 3. This CDR3 spans 14 amino acids. The CDR3 bases are TGCAGCGTTGCCGGGACTAGCGGGAGATACGAGCAGTACTTC. It translates to CSVAGTSGRYEQYF.

This clonotype was observed many times. The CDR3 coding sequence is TGTGCCAGCAGTTTAGCGACGCTAGCCCTAGGCGCCTACAATGAGCAGTTCTTC. It encodes CASSLATLALGAYNEQFF. The V gene is TRBV12-3 or TRBV12-4, the J gene TRBJ2-1; weak D call: TRBD2 (5 bases). The length of the CDR3 is 18 residues. With 0 bases removed from V and 2 bases from J, the gap between germline ends came to 17 bases.

This clonotype has ten or more counts. The chain recombines TRBV7-6 with TRBJ1-1; a weak D match, TRBD1 (6 bases). CDR1 and CDR2 (germline): SGHVS, FNYEAQ. V lost 5 bases, J lost 1 base, and 11 bases lay in between. CDR3 length equals 14 residues. CDR3 amino acids: CASSLTGPNTEAFF. The CDR3 DNA sequence: TGTGCCAGCAGCCTAACAGGGCCGAACACTGAAGCTTTCTTT.

In its sample, this clonotype was seen many times. The genes are TRBV11-1 and TRBJ2-1; 8 positions match TRBD2. Germline loops: CDR1 SGHAT, CDR2 FQDESV (reference sequence). The CDR3 is 15 residues long. V lost 3 bases and J lost 0; bases outside the gene matches: 1. CDR3 sequence reads: CASSFSGTSYNEQFF. The CDR3 coding sequence is TGTGCCAGCAGCTTTAGCGGGACCTCCTACAATGAGCAGTTCTTC.

In its sample, this clonotype was seen many times. The gene calls are TRBV6-1 and TRBJ2-2; TRBD1 agrees at 9 bases. Trimming at V came to 5 bases and at J to 6 bases, leaving 7 bases not matched to a gene. The CDR3 has 15 residues. Germline lookup yields CDR1 MNHNS and CDR2 SASEGT. The DNA for the CDR3 is TGTGCCAGCAGTAAACAGGGGGCGCATCCCGGGGAGCTGTTTTTT. This sequence encodes CASSKQGAHPGELFF.

This clonotype was counted a few times. The genes are TRBV7-2 and TRBJ2-5; TRBD1 matches at 8 bases. This CDR3 has 13 residues. CDR1 is SGHTA, CDR2 FQGNSA, per germline. The junction had 3 bases not matched to a gene; V was cut back by 5 bases and J by 4 bases. The CDR3 here is CASSKQGVETQYF. CDR3 DNA sequence: TGTGCCAGCAGCAAACAGGGGGTAGAGACCCAGTACTTC. Based on the CDR3 plus reference TRBV7-2 and TRBJ2-5, the full variable domain is GAGVSQSPSNKVTEKGKDVELRCDPISGHTALYWYRQSLGQGLEFLIYFQGNSAPDKSGLPSDRFSAERTGGSVSTLTIQRTQQEDSAVYLCASSKQGVETQYFGPGTRLLVL.

This rearrangement joins TRBV12-3 or TRBV12-4 to TRBJ2-1, with a possible D match to TRBD1 (6 bases). This CDR3 has 14 amino acids. Trimming took off 6 bases at V and 3 bases at J, with 12 bases between the two ends. The CDR3: CASRRGHHYNEQFF. The CDR3 DNA reads TGTGCCAGCAGACGGGGACACCACTACAATGAGCAGTTCTTC.

The chain recombines TRBV13 with TRBJ2-6; 9 nucleotides agree with TRBD1. CDR1 is PRHDT and CDR2 is FYEKMQ in the germline V gene (reference sequence). The CDR3 totals 17 residues. J was trimmed by 3 bases and V by 5 bases; bases with no gene match: 8. CDR3 sequence (DNA): TGTGCCAGCAGCAGCGAACAGGGGGCGCTTGGGGCCAACGTCCTGACTTTC. It translates to CASSSEQGALGANVLTF. Full variable domain (rest looked up from reference TRBV13 and TRBJ2-6): AAGVIQSPRHLIKEKRETATLKCYPIPRHDTVYWYQQGPGQDPQFLISFYEKMQSDKGSIPDRFSAQQFSDYHSELNMSSLELGDSALYFCASSSEQGALGANVLTFGAGSRLTVL.

This clonotype was detected many times. V usage is TRBV24-1 and J usage is TRBJ2-7; perhaps TRBD1 as D (5 bases). Trimming cost V 1 base and J 3 bases, with 9 bases left between them. Germline CDR1 is KGHDR and CDR2 is SFDVKD. The CDR3 covers 14 residues. The CDR3 region has the DNA TGTGCCACCAGTGATTTTAAGGGGCGCTACGAGCAGTACTTC. Amino acid sequence: CATSDFKGRYEQYF.

This clonotype was counted many times. The V call is TRBV7-2, the J call TRBJ2-7; 11 bases agree with TRBD1. This CDR3 region has 18 residues. The germline V gene encodes CDR1 SGHTA and CDR2 FQGNSA. Trimming removed 2 bases from V and 2 bases from J; junction bases left unmatched: 11. The CDR3 DNA follows: TGTGCCAGCAGCTTACTCCTCGGGACAGGGGGTTTGGCCTACGAGCAGTACTTC. This gives the protein CASSLLLGTGGLAYEQYF.

This clonotype is judged large (0.1 to 1%). This chain joins TRBV5-5 and TRBJ1-1; no clear D gene. Trimming took 1 base from V and 7 from J, leaving 5 bases between them. Germline assignment: CDR1 SGHKS and CDR2 YYEKEE (reference sequence). The CDR3 runs to 11 residues. CDR3 residues: CASSLPGEAFF. CDR3 sequence (DNA): TGTGCCAGCAGCTTGCCGGGTGAAGCTTTCTTT. The whole variable domain, remainder taken from reference TRBV5-5 and TRBJ1-1, is DAGVTQSPTHLIKTRGQQVTLRCSPISGHKSVSWYQQVLGQGPQFIFQYYEKEERGRGNFPDRFSARQFPNYSSELNVNALLLGDSALYLCASSLPGEAFFGQGTRLTVV.

This clonotype appeared many times. A junction end diverges from the germline sequence, so it may reflect a read error. CDR3: CASSLAGNDNEQFF. The DNA for the CDR3 is TGTGCCAGCAGTCTAGCGGGAAATGACAATGAGCAGTTCTTC. V usage is TRBV12-3 or TRBV12-4 and J usage is TRBJ2-1; 9 bases are a match to TRBD2. This CDR3 spans 14 amino acids.

This clonotype came up many times. V and J are TRBV12-3 or TRBV12-4 and TRBJ2-1, with 11 positions matching TRBD2. Trimming cost V 4 bases and J 3 bases; bases outside gene matches: 17. The CDR3 runs to 20 residues. Written as DNA, the CDR3 is TGTGCCAGCAGTTCTTACGCCGGGACTAGCGGTCTCGAGGGCTACAATGAGCAGTTCTTC. Its protein is CASSSYAGTSGLEGYNEQFF.

Ten or more counts support this clonotype. V is TRBV5-8 and J is TRBJ1-1; D is unclear. Germline CDR1 and CDR2: SGHTS and YDEGEE. This CDR3 comprises 14 residues. Trimming removed 4 bases from V and 1 base from J, with 11 bases in between. The CDR3 region is CASSLPEGNTEAFF. The CDR3 DNA is TGTGCCAGCAGCCTACCCGAGGGGAACACTGAAGCTTTCTTT.

In its sample, this clonotype was seen many times. V is TRBV29-1 and J is TRBJ2-7; D is ambiguous. The germline gives CDR1 SQVTM, CDR2 ANQGSEA. The CDR3 extends over 11 amino acids. V was trimmed by 0 bases and J by 6 bases, leaving 6 bases between them. DNA for the CDR3: TGCAGCGTTGAAGAACTCGGCGAGCAGTACTTC. Translated, it gives CSVEELGEQYF.

This clonotype has ten or more counts. V usage is TRBV7-6 and J usage is TRBJ2-7; 9 bases align to TRBD2. J gave up 1 base and V 5 bases, and 6 bases lay outside the gene matches. Germline V gene data show CDR1 as SGHVS and CDR2 as FNYEAQ. The length of the CDR3 is 15 residues. CDR3 in amino acids: CASSRGLATSYEQYF. CDR3 in DNA: TGTGCCAGCAGCCGAGGACTAGCGACTTCCTACGAGCAGTACTTC.

This clonotype was recorded many times. The chain employs TRBV7-9 and TRBJ2-2; maybe TRBD2 (6 bases). Trimming removed 1 base at V and 5 bases at J, with 14 bases between. The germline V gene encodes CDR1 SEHNR and CDR2 FQNEAQ (reference sequence). This CDR3 spans 16 amino acids. DNA of the CDR3: TGTGCCAGCAGCTTAGGCTTCGGGAGTGGTACCGGGGAGCTGTTTTTT. It is translated as CASSLGFGSGTGELFF.

The rearrangement joins TRBV2 to TRBJ2-2; D is unresolved. Germline CDR1 reads SNHLY; CDR2 reads FYNNEI. The CDR3 is 16 amino acids. This CDR3 reads CTCCPQGSLDTGELFF. Written as DNA, the CDR3 is TGTACCTGCTGCCCCCAAGGCAGTCTTGACACCGGGGAGCTGTTTTTT.

In its sample, this clonotype was seen many times. The V gene is TRBV12-3 or TRBV12-4, the J gene TRBJ2-1; no reliable D call. Trimming removed 0 bases from V and 7 bases from J, with 4 bases in between. The CDR3 length is 12 residues. In DNA, the CDR3 is TGTGCCAGCAGTTTAGCGTGGAATGAGCAGTTCTTC. This gives the protein CASSLAWNEQFF.

This clonotype was detected ten times or more. The chain couples TRBV29-1 to TRBJ2-3; weak D call: TRBD1 (5 bases). Germline V gene data show CDR1 as SQVTM and CDR2 as ANQGSEA. V was trimmed by 1 base and J by 3 bases, leaving 17 bases between them. The CDR3 sequence is 16 residues long. The CDR3 spells CSVEAGAGIVTDTQYF. The CDR3 DNA reads as TGCAGCGTTGAAGCAGGAGCAGGGATCGTAACAGATACGCAGTATTTT.

In this sample, this clonotype turned up many times. The chain recombines TRBV20-1 with TRBJ2-4, with 9 bases matching TRBD1. Germline loops: CDR1 DFQATT, CDR2 SNEGSKA (reference sequence). Trimming took 3 bases from V and 0 from J; bases not matched to a gene: 3. This CDR3 has 15 amino acids. The CDR3 here is CSARDRGLAKNIQYF. CDR3 nucleotides: TGCAGTGCTAGGGACAGGGGATTAGCCAAAAACATTCAGTACTTC.

Many counts were recorded for this clonotype. The chain couples TRBV30 to TRBJ2-1, with D unresolved. The CDR3 loop spans 12 amino acids. Looked up from germline, CDR1 is GTSNPN and CDR2 is SVGIG (reference sequence). The germline V and J ends were trimmed by 0 bases and 5 bases, with 5 bases remaining between them. The CDR3 is CAWSVGNNEQFF. Written as DNA, the CDR3 is TGTGCCTGGAGTGTTGGTAACAATGAGCAGTTCTTC. The variable domain in full, completed from reference TRBV30 and TRBJ2-1, reads SQTIHQWPATLVQPVGSPLSLECTVEGTSNPNLYWYRQAAGRGLQLLFYSVGIGQISSEVPQNLSASRPQDRQFILSSKKLLLSDSGFYLCAWSVGNNEQFFGPGTRLTVL.

The table lists this clonotype with many counts. The chain uses TRBV29-1 and TRBJ2-1; unclear D gene. Germline CDR1 is SQVTM and CDR2 is ANQGSEA. With 1 base removed from V and 3 bases from J, the gap between germline ends came to 7 bases. The CDR3 runs to 13 residues. The CDR3 nucleotides are TGCAGCGTTGAAGGTCTAGTCTACAATGAGCAGTTCTTC. It yields the protein CSVEGLVYNEQFF.

A note on this clonotype: Just one base apart from a much larger clone, this may be a read error. The chain carries TRBV30 and TRBJ2-7; no reliable D call. The V gene's germline CDR1 is GTSNPN and CDR2 SVGIG (reference sequence). CDR3 size: 11 residues. For the CDR3, the DNA is TGTGCCTGGAGTGGATCCTACGAGCGGTACTTC. This gives the protein CAWSGSYERYF.

This clonotype was recorded once. Being one base from a much bigger clone, this may be a read error. The CDR3 sequence: CARSPSWTSGSGGTDTQYF. CDR3 in DNA: TGTGCCCGCAGCCCAAGCTGGACTAGCGGGAGCGGAGGCACAGATACGCAGTATTTT. This chain joins TRBV6-4 and TRBJ2-3; 13 bases are shared with TRBD2. Germline assignment: CDR1 MRHNA and CDR2 SNTAGT. The CDR3 runs 19 residues.

This clonotype has at least ten counts. CDR3 sequence: CASSVASGPYEQYF. The CDR3 DNA is TGTGCCAGCAGTGTGGCTAGCGGTCCCTACGAGCAGTACTTC. The rearrangement joins TRBV2 to TRBJ2-7; 7 positions agree with TRBD2. Germline CDR1 SNHLY, CDR2 FYNNEI. The CDR3 covers 14 residues. V was clipped by 4 bases and J by 2 bases; unmatched bases: 5. Supplemented by reference TRBV2 and TRBJ2-7, the full variable domain reads EPEVTQTPSHQVTQMGQEVILRCVPISNHLYFYWYRQILGQKVEFLVSFYNNEISEKSEIFDDQFSVERPDGSNFTLKIRSTKLEDSAMYFCASSVASGPYEQYFGPGTRLTVT.

This clonotype was seen a handful of times. This chain links TRBV5-5 with TRBJ2-6, with 7 bases identical to TRBD2. V shed 7 bases, J shed 2 bases, and the junction held 3 bases outside the gene matches. The CDR3 sequence is 14 residues long. Per the germline V gene, CDR1 is SGHKS and CDR2 is YYEKEE (reference sequence). CDR3 sequence reads: CASGGGAGANVLTF. CDR3 DNA sequence: TGTGCCAGCGGGGGGGGAGCTGGGGCCAACGTCCTGACTTTC.

This clonotype was detected many times. J is TRBJ2-2 and V is TRBV19; D is unclear. The V end was cut by 3 bases, the J end by 2 bases, with 10 bases between. The CDR3 length is 15 residues. Germline values: CDR1 LNHDA, CDR2 SQIVND (reference sequence). The CDR3, as DNA: TGTGCCAGTAGTATGGCGGTTCTCAACACCGGGGAGCTGTTTTTT. This gives the protein CASSMAVLNTGELFF.